These 32 T cell receptor beta chains were sequenced from one sample in a study of cytomegalovirus exposure and HLA in healthy donors. With 60 Vbeta and 13 Jbeta primers, the PCR was carried out. Repertoires were generated with immunoSEQ multiplex PCR, while TCRdb's copy carries only in-frame clones and drops some. The data contain some 120,000 clones, about two thirds of them singletons. Sequenced: PBMCs. The receptors come from a man aged 25-45 years in good health and CMV-seronegative.

This sequence joins TRBV7-2 and TRBJ2-1; 11 bases map to TRBD2. J was trimmed by 5 bases and V by 5 bases; bases with no gene match: 2. Germline V lookup: CDR1 SGHTA, CDR2 FQGNSA. The CDR3 runs to 14 residues. In DNA, the CDR3 is TGTGCCAGCAGCCAGGGACTAGCGGACAATGAGCAGTTCTTC. Translation: CASSQGLADNEQFF.

This chain joins TRBV19 and TRBJ2-5, with D possibly TRBD2 on 7 matching bases. CDR3 length equals 13 residues. The V gene lost 3 bases and the J gene lost 11 bases, with 16 bases spanning the gap. Germline V gene data show CDR1 as LNHDA and CDR2 as SQIVND (reference sequence). CDR3 loop: CASSIAGAGEQYF. As DNA, the CDR3 is TGTGCCAGTAGTATCGCGGGGGCAGGTGAGCAGTACTTC.

The genes are TRBV18 and TRBJ2-7; a possible D gene is TRBD2 (5 bases). From germline, CDR1 is KGHSH and CDR2 LQKENI. CDR3 length equals 13 residues. V was shortened by 2 bases and J by 5 bases, with 10 bases between the two germline ends. The CDR3 loop is CASSPFERDEQYF. CDR3 nucleotides: TGTGCCAGCTCACCATTCGAGAGGGACGAGCAGTACTTC.

V gene TRBV7-2 combines with J gene TRBJ2-3; 12 bases agree with TRBD2. The germline V gene has CDR1 SGHTA and CDR2 FQGNSA. V lost 4 bases and J lost 6; bases outside the gene matches: 5. The CDR3 totals 15 residues. CDR3 sequence (DNA): TGTGCCAGCAGCTCTAGCGGGGGGGTGGTGGATACGCAGTATTTT. Its protein product is CASSSSGGVVDTQYF.

The chain carries TRBV7-9 and TRBJ1-1, with 7 bases that match TRBD1. This CDR3 spans 15 amino acids. J lost 5 bases, V lost 6 bases, and 12 bases had no gene match. CDR1 is SEHNR and CDR2 is FQNEAQ in the germline V gene (reference sequence). CDR3 loop: CASRFSTGEETEAFF. The CDR3 DNA follows: TGTGCCAGCAGGTTCTCCACAGGGGAGGAAACTGAAGCTTTCTTT.

V gene TRBV30 combines with J gene TRBJ1-2; D is perhaps TRBD1 (5 bases). CDR1 and CDR2 (germline): GTSNPN, SVGIG (reference sequence). The CDR3 has 16 residues. Between the trimmed V and J ends, which lost 3 bases and 6 bases, there was a span of 23 bases. The CDR3, as DNA: TGTGCCTGGAGACCCCCACGGCGGGACCTCTTAAATGGCTACACCTTC. Translation gives CAWRPPRRDLLNGYTF. Based on the CDR3 plus reference TRBV30 and TRBJ1-2, the full variable domain is SQTIHQWPATLVQPVGSPLSLECTVEGTSNPNLYWYRQAAGRGLQLLFYSVGIGQISSEVPQNLSASRPQDRQFILSSKKLLLSDSGFYLCAWRPPRRDLLNGYTFGSGTRLTVV.

The CDR3 here is CASSFSGDFYEQYF. The CDR3 DNA follows: TGCGCCAGCAGCTTTAGCGGGGACTTCTACGAGCAGTACTTC. The chain employs TRBV5-1 and TRBJ2-7; 8 bases are a match to TRBD2. Germline assignment: CDR1 SGHRS and CDR2 YFSETQ. The CDR3 has 14 amino acids. V was pared by 2 bases and J by 3 bases, with 4 bases of the junction left unmatched.

A few counts support this clone. The V gene is TRBV10-1, the J gene TRBJ2-4; 7 nucleotides match TRBD1. CDR1 and CDR2 (germline): WNHNN, SYGVQD (reference sequence). V was pared by 6 bases and J by 7 bases, with 9 bases of the junction left unmatched. The CDR3 runs to 14 residues. The CDR3 bases are TGCGCCAGCAGCGCCGGGACAGAGGTTAACATTCAGTACTTC. Translation: CASSAGTEVNIQYF.

On this clone: Distinct nucleotide sequences in the sample also encode this CDR3. This rearrangement joins TRBV12-5 to TRBJ1-2; D unresolved. Germline assignment: CDR1 LGHNT and CDR2 FRNRAP. The CDR3 has 12 amino acids. The V gene lost 6 bases and the J gene lost 1 base, with 6 bases spanning the gap. In DNA, the CDR3 is TGTGCTAGTGGGAACAGTAACTATGGCTACACCTTC. It is translated as CASGNSNYGYTF.

The chain couples TRBV5-6 to TRBJ1-2; tentative D call: TRBD1 (5 bases). There are 14 residues in the CDR3. Trimming stripped 0 bases from V and 5 bases from J, with 11 bases between. Germline assignment: CDR1 SGHDT and CDR2 YYEEEE. CDR3: CASSLGGDRYGYTF. CDR3 sequence (DNA): TGTGCCAGCAGCTTGGGGGGGGATAGATATGGCTACACCTTC.

This chain links TRBV6-1 with TRBJ1-2, with TRBD1 identical over 8 bases. V was clipped by 4 bases and J by 3 bases; unmatched bases: 1. The CDR3 sequence is 13 residues long. Germline CDR1 MNHNS, CDR2 SASEGT. In DNA, the CDR3 is TGTGCCAGCAGTGCGACAGGGGACTATGGCTACACCTTC. This gives the protein CASSATGDYGYTF.

This clone was counted a single time. The rearrangement links TRBV5-4 to TRBJ2-2; 8 bases align to TRBD2. The trim removed 3 bases at V and 4 bases at J, leaving 5 bases unmatched. Germline assignment: CDR1 SGHNT and CDR2 YYREEE (reference sequence). The CDR3 extends over 15 amino acids. CDR3 amino acids: CASSSGAGATGELFF. The CDR3 coding sequence is TGTGCCAGCAGCTCCGGAGCGGGGGCCACCGGGGAGCTGTTTTTT.

This chain connects TRBV5-4 to TRBJ2-5; TRBD2 matches at 16 bases. The tail of the sequence fits TRBJ2-7 better, so the J call may be wrong. The CDR3 runs 15 residues. The germline CDR1 and CDR2 sequences are SGHNT and YYREEE (reference sequence). The CDR3 DNA reads TGTGCCAGCAGCTCGGGACTAGCGGGGGGGTCCGAGCAGTACTTC. This encodes CASSSGLAGGSEQYF.

The J gene is TRBJ2-5, the V gene TRBV21-1; the table's D call of TRBD2 was not tested on the DNA. TRBV21-1 is a documented pseudogene. There are 16 residues in the CDR3. The CDR3 DNA follows: TGTGCCAGCAGCAAAGTCTCGGCGGGCGAACAAGAGACCCAGTACTTC. It specifies CASSKVSAGEQETQYF.

The V and J genes are TRBV9 and TRBJ1-2; possibly TRBD1 for D (5 bases). There are 14 residues in the CDR3. Germline loops: CDR1 SGDLS, CDR2 YYNGEE. V lost 7 bases, J lost 0 bases, and 13 bases lay in between. The CDR3 sequence: CASQFDRANYGYTF. The CDR3 DNA follows: TGTGCCAGCCAGTTTGACAGAGCTAACTATGGCTACACCTTC.

The chain has TRBV9 and TRBJ2-2, with TRBD2 identical over 7 bases. V was pared by 1 base and J by 2 bases, with 2 bases of the junction left unmatched. This CDR3 comprises 15 residues. CDR1 and CDR2 (germline): SGDLS, YYNGEE. This CDR3 is CASSVWGGNTGELFF. The CDR3 DNA is TGTGCCAGCAGCGTATGGGGGGGAAACACCGGGGAGCTGTTTTTT.

On this clone: An end of the junction does not agree with germline; a read error may underlie this. The chain employs TRBV7-9 and TRBJ1-1; D remains unclear. The germline gives CDR1 SEHNR, CDR2 FQNEAQ (reference sequence). The CDR3 has 17 amino acids. As DNA, the CDR3 is TGTTCCAGCAGCTTAGAAGGCAGCGATAGTTTGAACACTGAAGCTTTCTTT. Protein product: CSSSLEGSDSLNTEAFF. The entire variable domain, with the rest obtained from reference TRBV7-9 and TRBJ1-1, is as follows: DTGVSQNPRHKITKRGQNVTFRCDPISEHNRLYWYRQTLGQGPEFLTYFQNEAQLEKSRLLSDRFSAERPKGSFSTLEIQRTEQGDSAMYLCSSSLEGSDSLNTEAFFGQGTRLTVV.

The chain combines TRBV10-3 with TRBJ2-2, with 9 bases matching TRBD2. Germline loops: CDR1 ENHRY, CDR2 SYGVKD. V shed 10 bases, J shed 0 bases, and the junction held 6 bases outside the gene matches. The CDR3 consists of 15 residues. This CDR3 reads CATSSGNANTGELFF. The CDR3 DNA follows: TGTGCCACCTCTAGCGGGAACGCGAACACCGGGGAGCTGTTTTTT.

This chain connects TRBV15 to TRBJ2-3, with TRBD2 matching over 8 bases. Trimming at V came to 4 bases and at J to 5 bases, leaving 20 bases not matched to a gene. CDR3 length: 19 amino acids. Germline values: CDR1 LNHNV, CDR2 YYDKDF (reference sequence). CDR3 sequence: CATSIFETGGPHTQDTQYF. CDR3 coding DNA: TGTGCCACCAGCATATTCGAGACGGGGGGGCCCCACACCCAAGATACGCAGTATTTT.

The chain carries TRBV19 and TRBJ1-2, with D perhaps TRBD1 (6 bases). The CDR3 is made up of 15 amino acids. Trimming took 3 bases from V and 5 from J, leaving 16 bases between them. Germline-derived CDR1 and CDR2 are LNHDA and SQIVND (reference sequence). CDR3 sequence reads: CASSMVLGAPYGYTF. The CDR3 coding sequence is TGTGCCAGTAGTATGGTATTGGGGGCGCCGTATGGCTACACCTTC. The full variable domain, with the rest looked up from reference TRBV19 and TRBJ1-2, is DGGITQSPKYLFRKEGQNVTLSCEQNLNHDAMYWYRQDPGQGLRLIYYSQIVNDFQKGDIAEGYSVSREKKESFPLTVTSAQKNPTAFYLCASSMVLGAPYGYTFGSGTRLTVV.

V and J are TRBV12-5 and TRBJ1-2; 8 bases align to TRBD1. Germline assignment: CDR1 LGHNT and CDR2 FRNRAP. Trimming cost V 1 base and J 6 bases; bases outside gene matches: 16. CDR3 length: 18 amino acids. CDR3 sequence: CASGLATTTGEGVDGYTF. The CDR3 nucleotides are TGTGCTAGTGGTTTGGCGACAACGACAGGGGAAGGGGTGGATGGCTACACCTTC.

The chain has TRBV2 and TRBJ1-2; a weak D match, TRBD1 (5 bases). Between the trimmed V and J ends, which lost 8 bases and 9 bases, there was a span of 10 bases. Per the germline V gene, CDR1 is SNHLY and CDR2 is FYNNEI. CDR3 length: 10 amino acids. The CDR3 nucleotides read TGTGCCAGCGGGGGAGGGAGCTACACCTTC. It translates to CASGGGSYTF. The variable domain in full, completed from reference TRBV2 and TRBJ1-2, reads EPEVTQTPSHQVTQMGQEVILRCVPISNHLYFYWYRQILGQKVEFLVSFYNNEISEKSEIFDDQFSVERPDGSNFTLKIRSTKLEDSAMYFCASGGGSYTFGSGTRLTVV.

This clone occurred once. CDR3 in DNA: TGTGCCAGCAGTAAAACCGGGACTAGCGGGGCAGATACGCAGTATTTT. Protein product: CASSKTGTSGADTQYF. The chain recombines TRBV6-4 with TRBJ2-3; 13 nucleotides line up with TRBD2. Germline V gives CDR1 MRHNA, CDR2 SNTAGT. The V gene end was trimmed by 5 bases and the J gene end by 4 bases; junction bases not matched to a gene: 6. The CDR3 sequence is 16 residues long.

The chain couples TRBV10-3 to TRBJ1-1; TRBD1 aligns across 7 bases. Trimming removed 5 bases from V and 5 bases from J; junction bases left unmatched: 5. The V gene's germline CDR1 is ENHRY and CDR2 SYGVKD. This CDR3 region has 13 residues. For the CDR3, the DNA is TGTGCCATCAGTCCACAGGGGACGACTGAAGCTTTCTTT. Translated, it gives CAISPQGTTEAFF.

This clone has only a few counts. The chain joins TRBV7-8 to TRBJ2-5; D is perhaps TRBD2 (6 bases). Germline V gene sequence: CDR1 SGHVS, CDR2 FQNEAQ. The V end lost 1 base, the J end lost 7 bases, and 7 bases lay between the germline ends. There are 12 residues in the CDR3. The CDR3, as DNA: TGTGCCAGCAGCTTAGTGGAGGGGACCCAGTACTTC. It encodes CASSLVEGTQYF.

V is TRBV7-9 and J is TRBJ1-4; no firm D call. Germline CDR1 is SEHNR and CDR2 is FQNEAQ (reference sequence). The CDR3 loop spans 15 amino acids. The germline V and J ends were trimmed by 5 bases and 3 bases, with 13 bases remaining between them. DNA for the CDR3: TGTGCCAGCAGCCCCGGGGAGGCGGCTAATGAAAAACTGTTTTTT. Translation: CASSPGEAANEKLFF.

This clone was counted only a few times. The rearrangement uses TRBV4-3 and TRBJ2-7, with 7 bases matching TRBD1. Germline V lookup: CDR1 LGHNA, CDR2 YSLEER. With V trimmed by 0 bases and J by 3 bases, 8 bases remained unmatched. This CDR3 comprises 16 residues. This chain's CDR3 is CASSQDQDRSFYEQYF. The CDR3 nucleotides are TGCGCCAGCAGCCAAGATCAGGACAGGAGTTTCTACGAGCAGTACTTC.

The sample holds one count of this clone. The rearrangement uses TRBV13 and TRBJ2-3, with TRBD1 identical over 9 bases. This CDR3 contains 15 residues. V trimming: 5 bases; J trimming: 6 bases; junction bases outside the gene matches: 9. The germline V gene encodes CDR1 PRHDT and CDR2 FYEKMQ (reference sequence). CDR3 region: CASSPWTGVGDTQYF. The CDR3 DNA is TGTGCCAGCAGCCCGTGGACAGGGGTCGGGGATACGCAGTATTTT.

V and J are TRBV28 and TRBJ1-6, with 9 bases fitting TRBD1. CDR3 length: 16 amino acids. Trimming cost V 2 bases and J 11 bases; bases outside gene matches: 10. Germline V CDR1 and CDR2: MDHEN, SYDVKM. CDR3 nucleotides: TGTGCCAGCAGTTTAACCCCGGGACAGGGATTTACACCCCTCCACTTT. It is translated as CASSLTPGQGFTPLHF. The entire variable domain, with the rest obtained from reference TRBV28 and TRBJ1-6, is as follows: DVKVTQSSRYLVKRTGEKVFLECVQDMDHENMFWYRQDPGLGLRLIYFSYDVKMKEKGDIPEGYSVSREKKERFSLILESASTNQTSMYLCASSLTPGQGFTPLHFGNGTRLTVT.

The chain uses TRBV2 and TRBJ2-1, with 8 bases lining up with TRBD1. The germline CDR1 and CDR2 sequences are SNHLY and FYNNEI. This CDR3 region has 13 residues. Trimming removed 5 bases from V and 7 bases from J; junction bases left unmatched: 4. The DNA for the CDR3 is TGTGCCAGCAGTCGGGACAGGTCAAATGAGCAGTTCTTC. Protein: CASSRDRSNEQFF.

This clone has only one observation. The chain joins TRBV25-1 to TRBJ2-5, with a possible D match to TRBD2 (5 bases). V lost 8 bases and J 9 bases, leaving 19 bases between the germline ends. The CDR3 length is 13 residues. CDR1 is MGHDK, CDR2 SYGVNS, per germline. The CDR3 is CASGMAEAGAQYF. The DNA for the CDR3 is TGTGCCAGCGGTATGGCAGAGGCCGGGGCCCAGTACTTC. Complete variable domain (other parts from reference TRBV25-1 and TRBJ2-5): EADIYQTPRYLVIGTGKKITLECSQTMGHDKMYWYQQDPGMELHLIHYSYGVNSTEKGDLSSESTVSRIRTEHFPLTLESARPSHTSQYLCASGMAEAGAQYFGPGTRLLVL.

The CDR3 sequence: CASRKPGLAGYEQYF. CDR3 DNA sequence: TGTGCCAGCAGGAAGCCGGGACTAGCGGGGTACGAGCAGTACTTC. The rearrangement uses TRBV4-2 and TRBJ2-7, with 13 bases identical to TRBD2. V shed 6 bases and J 4 bases; nucleotides not matched to a gene: 6. Germline CDR1 and CDR2: LGHNA and YNFKEQ. The CDR3 extends over 15 amino acids.